This T cell receptor beta chain appears in the sequencing data of a study of T cell repertoires in cytomegalovirus infection. The study's findings and limits: In two of eight donors, the top clonotype was HLA-C-restricted CMV-specific.

In TCRdb, the reads were re-called with MiXCR into one record per CDR3 protein. This repertoire shows about a million distinct CDR3 sequences, roughly 30% found once; its top ten account for over 11%. Turning to this clonotype: The antigen is unknown.

Sequencing was performed on cultured CD8+ T cells from PBMCs, taken from culture after CMV antigen stimulation. This receptor was obtained from a human donor in good health (CMV status not recorded). Some clones in this sample may be carry-over from other donors' samples.

The CDR3 loop reads CASSATGDEQFF. The CDR3 DNA sequence: TGTGCCAGCAGTGCGACAGGGGATGAGCAGTTCTTC. The chain employs TRBV12-3 or TRBV12-4 and TRBJ2-1; 8 nucleotides match TRBD1. The J segment lost 8 bases and the V segment lost 5 bases, leaving 2 bases of the junction unmatched. The CDR3 runs to 12 residues.